These T cell receptor beta chains were read from a single sample in a study of blood T cell repertoires in COVID-19. The method was immunoSEQ multiplex PCR; TCRdb's version includes in-frame clones alone and lacks a portion of them. The table shows about 200,000 clones, with roughly 85% occurring only once. Sequencing was done on a sample of PBMCs or T cells enriched from blood (not recorded which). These receptors were obtained from a woman between 45 and 60 years old who had been exposed to COVID-19. Both conserved end residues are part of each CDR3. Fields, in order: clone size, D gene, J gene, V gene, CDR3 length, CDR3 DNA, CDR3 protein. The D gene is left open where the match is weak. Size is omitted from some rows. Given values are once, few, many or a class for expanded clones.

clone_size: .; d_call: .; j_call: TRBJ1-4; v_call: TRBV28; cdr3_length: 16; cdr3_nt: TGTGCCAGCAGTATTAACCCAGGGGACCGTAATGAAAAACTGTTTTTT; cdr3_aa: CASSINPGDRNEKLFF
clone_size: .; d_call: TRBD1; j_call: TRBJ1-5; v_call: TRBV27; cdr3_length: 16; cdr3_nt: TGTGCCAGCAGTTTAACAGGACAGGGGTTTGGTCAGCCCCAGCATTTT; cdr3_aa: CASSLTGQGFGQPQHF
clone_size: .; d_call: .; j_call: TRBJ1-3; v_call: TRBV5-1; cdr3_length: 16; cdr3_nt: TGCGCCAGCAGCTTGGCCGGTGGGACTTTTGGAAACACCATATATTTT; cdr3_aa: CASSLAGGTFGNTIYF
clone_size: .; d_call: TRBD1; j_call: TRBJ1-2; v_call: TRBV7-9; cdr3_length: 16; cdr3_nt: TGTGCCAGCACCCCCCCGGGACAGGGCACTAACTATGGCTACACCTTC; cdr3_aa: CASTPPGQGTNYGYTF
clone_size: few; d_call: .; j_call: TRBJ1-5; v_call: TRBV2; cdr3_length: 13; cdr3_nt: TGTGCCAGCGGAAGACAGTTAAATCAGCCCCAGCATTTT; cdr3_aa: CASGRQLNQPQHF
clone_size: .; d_call: .; j_call: TRBJ2-7; v_call: TRBV18; cdr3_length: 12; cdr3_nt: TGTGCCAGCTCCCCTAGCTCCTACGAGCAGTACTTC; cdr3_aa: CASSPSSYEQYF
clone_size: .; d_call: .; j_call: TRBJ1-1; v_call: TRBV2; cdr3_length: 13; cdr3_nt: TGTGCCAGCAGTGAACTGAGGGACACTGAAGCTTTCTTT; cdr3_aa: CASSELRDTEAFF
clone_size: .; d_call: .; j_call: TRBJ1-1; v_call: TRBV12-3/TRBV12-4; cdr3_length: 12; cdr3_nt: TGTGCCAGCAGTTTCGAGGTGGGTGAAGCTTTCTTT; cdr3_aa: CASSFEVGEAFF
clone_size: .; d_call: .; j_call: TRBJ2-1; v_call: TRBV5-1; cdr3_length: 14; cdr3_nt: TGCGCCAGCAGCTTCTCAGGGTTGGAGAATGAGCAGTTCTTC; cdr3_aa: CASSFSGLENEQFF
clone_size: .; d_call: .; j_call: TRBJ1-4; v_call: TRBV4-2; cdr3_length: 13; cdr3_nt: TGTGCCAGCAGCCAAGACGCTGCGGAAAAACTGTTTTTT; cdr3_aa: CASSQDAAEKLFF
clone_size: .; d_call: .; j_call: TRBJ1-1; v_call: TRBV12-3/TRBV12-4; cdr3_length: 13; cdr3_nt: TGTGCCAGCAGTGGTCAGGAGAACACTGAAGCTTTCTTT; cdr3_aa: CASSGQENTEAFF